The 21 T cell receptor beta chains below were found in one sample sequenced in a study of T cell responses to AZD1222 COVID-19 vaccine. Libraries were prepared by immunoSEQ multiplex PCR; TCRdb keeps only in-frame clonotypes and omits some of them. The repertoire consists of some 80,000 clones, with 65% to 80% occurring once and the leading ten covering about 25%. The input for sequencing was peripheral blood, taken 28 days after the second dose of the MenACWY control vaccine. The receptors were gathered from an adult who received the MenACWY meningococcal vaccine as a control.

The CDR3 sequence: CASSLGDSVSQYF. The CDR3 bases are TGTGCCAGCAGCTTGGGAGACTCGGTCAGTCAGTACTTC. V is TRBV13 and J is TRBJ2-4; a possible D gene is TRBD2 (5 bases). The ends were cut back, 3 bases at V and 12 bases at J, with 15 bases in the middle. There are 13 residues in the CDR3. Germline V gene lookup returns CDR1 PRHDT and CDR2 FYEKMQ (reference sequence). Looking up the rest from reference TRBV13 and TRBJ2-4 gives the full variable domain: AAGVIQSPRHLIKEKRETATLKCYPIPRHDTVYWYQQGPGQDPQFLISFYEKMQSDKGSIPDRFSAQQFSDYHSELNMSSLELGDSALYFCASSLGDSVSQYFGAGTRLSVL.

The V and J genes are TRBV2 and TRBJ2-1, with TRBD1 identical over 7 bases. J gave up 0 bases and V 9 bases, and 5 bases lay outside the gene matches. The CDR3 is 14 residues long. Germline V gives CDR1 SNHLY, CDR2 FYNNEI. CDR3 DNA sequence: TGTGCCAGTACAGGGGACCCCTCCTACAATGAGCAGTTCTTC. This encodes CASTGDPSYNEQFF.

The gene calls are TRBV11-3 and TRBJ1-1, with D unresolved. The germline V and J ends were trimmed by 3 bases and 1 base, with 6 bases remaining between them. The CDR3 has 13 amino acids. Germline values: CDR1 SGHNT, CDR2 YENEEA. CDR3 protein: CASSFRKNTEAFF. The CDR3 region has the DNA TGTGCCAGCAGCTTTCGGAAGAACACTGAAGCTTTCTTT.

This chain connects TRBV10-3 to TRBJ2-2; D uncertain. Trimming took off 2 bases at V and 6 bases at J, with 10 bases between the two ends. The CDR3 length is 14 residues. Per the germline V gene, CDR1 is ENHRY and CDR2 is SYGVKD. The DNA of the CDR3 is TGTGCCATCAGTGAGACCCCGGGCCCCGGGGAGCTGTTTTTT. Protein: CAISETPGPGELFF.

V is TRBV28 and J is TRBJ1-3; 10 bases line up with TRBD1. With 3 bases clipped from V and 4 bases from J, the junction kept 6 bases outside the gene matches. Germline V CDR1 and CDR2: MDHEN, SYDVKM. The CDR3 is 16 amino acids. CDR3 residues: CASSLGGQGSGNTIYF. For the CDR3, the DNA is TGTGCCAGCAGTTTGGGGGGACAGGGGTCAGGAAACACCATATATTTT.

The rearrangement joins TRBV2 to TRBJ1-2, with a possible D match to TRBD1 (5 bases). CDR1 and CDR2 from the germline V gene are SNHLY and FYNNEI. V was cut by 3 bases and J by 5 bases, with 16 bases left in between. The CDR3 sequence is 15 residues long. CDR3 sequence (DNA): TGTGCCAGCAGTGATGAGGGGCGCTTGGCGTATGGCTACACCTTC. It yields the protein CASSDEGRLAYGYTF.

The gene calls are TRBV7-3 and TRBJ2-2; no reliable D call. This CDR3 is 13 amino acids long. From germline, CDR1 is SGHTA and CDR2 FQGTGA. V lost 0 bases to trimming and J lost 4 bases, with 3 bases between them. CDR3 sequence: CASSLTSTGELFF. The DNA of the CDR3 is TGTGCCAGCAGCTTAACTAGCACCGGGGAGCTGTTTTTT.

The chain is built from TRBV18 and TRBJ1-5, with a tentative D call TRBD1 (5 bases). This CDR3 has 14 amino acids. Germline CDR1 is KGHSH and CDR2 is LQKENI. V was shortened by 3 bases and J by 2 bases, with 8 bases between the two germline ends. CDR3 in DNA: TGTGCCAGCTCACCTCAGGGAGGCAATCAGCCCCAGCATTTT. Its translation: CASSPQGGNQPQHF. The full variable domain, with the rest looked up from reference TRBV18 and TRBJ1-5, is NAGVMQNPRHLVRRRGQEARLRCSPMKGHSHVYWYRQLPEEGLKFMVYLQKENIIDESGMPKERFSAEFPKEGPSILRIQQVVRGDSAAYFCASSPQGGNQPQHFGDGTRLSIL.

CDR3 sequence: CASSGGFGASGNTIYF. CDR3 in DNA: TGTGCCAGCAGCGGGGGCTTTGGGGCCTCTGGAAACACCATATATTTT. This chain uses TRBV9 with TRBJ1-3; TRBD1 might be the D (5 bases). This CDR3 comprises 16 residues. Trimming cost V 3 bases and J 0 bases, with 13 bases left between them. Germline loops: CDR1 SGDLS, CDR2 YYNGEE. Based on the CDR3 plus reference TRBV9 and TRBJ1-3, the full variable domain is DSGVTQTPKHLITATGQRVTLRCSPRSGDLSVYWYQQSLDQGLQFLIQYYNGEERAKGNILERFSAQQFPDLHSELNLSSLELGDSALYFCASSGGFGASGNTIYFGEGSWLTVV.

The chain employs TRBV11-2 and TRBJ2-1; D is undetermined. Trimming took off 5 bases at V and 0 bases at J, with 11 bases between the two ends. CDR3 length equals 15 residues. Germline values: CDR1 SGHAT, CDR2 FQNNGV. The CDR3 reads CASSPYGGSYNEQFF. The CDR3 DNA is TGTGCCAGCAGCCCCTATGGTGGCTCCTACAATGAGCAGTTCTTC.

CDR3 region: CASSPLVGGGSYGYTF. In DNA form, the CDR3 reads TGTGCCAGCAGCCCATTGGTCGGCGGGGGCAGCTATGGCTACACCTTC. The V gene is TRBV5-6, the J gene TRBJ1-2; TRBD1 is a possible D gene (6 bases). Germline lookup yields CDR1 SGHDT and CDR2 YYEEEE. Between the trimmed V and J ends, which lost 4 bases and 4 bases, there was a span of 20 bases. CDR3 length equals 16 residues.

The chain is built from TRBV30 and TRBJ1-5; D may be TRBD1 (5 bases). The CDR3 is 14 residues long. V lost 5 bases and J 2 bases, leaving 13 bases between the germline ends. CDR1 and CDR2 (germline): GTSNPN, SVGIG (reference sequence). The CDR3 nucleotides are TGTGCCTGGGGTCGGGGGATTGGCAATCAGCCCCAGCATTTT. Amino acids: CAWGRGIGNQPQHF.

This sequence joins TRBV30 and TRBJ1-6; D call uncertain. CDR3 size: 16 residues. V lost 0 bases to trimming and J lost 6 bases, with 15 bases between them. In germline, CDR1 is GTSNPN, CDR2 SVGIG (reference sequence). The CDR3 loop is CAWSVPLIVPNSPLHF. The CDR3 DNA sequence: TGTGCCTGGAGTGTACCACTCATCGTCCCTAATTCACCCCTCCACTTT.

The chain joins TRBV28 to TRBJ2-2; TRBD1 matches 7 bases. This CDR3 comprises 13 residues. The germline V gene has CDR1 MDHEN and CDR2 SYDVKM. Trimming at V came to 10 bases and at J to 4 bases, leaving 6 bases not matched to a gene. The CDR3 is CANRDSFTGELFF. The CDR3 DNA reads as TGTGCCAACCGGGACAGCTTCACCGGGGAGCTGTTTTTT.

The CDR3 sequence is CASSTSGLAYGYTF. Here the CDR3 DNA reads TGTGCCAGCAGTACCTCGGGACTAGCCTATGGCTACACCTTC. The chain recombines TRBV28 with TRBJ1-2; the D gene is possibly TRBD1 (5 bases). The V gene's germline CDR1 is MDHEN and CDR2 SYDVKM. The CDR3 length is 14 residues. V lost 5 bases and J 4 bases, leaving 14 bases between the germline ends.

This clone was recorded a few times. The genes are TRBV29-1 and TRBJ1-1; D is unresolved. The germline V gene encodes CDR1 SQVTM and CDR2 ANQGSEA. This CDR3 is built from 13 residues. V was trimmed by 7 bases and J by 4 bases, leaving 16 bases between them. The CDR3 sequence: CSASSGGGTEAFF. CDR3 in DNA: TGCAGCGCTTCATCAGGAGGTGGCACTGAAGCTTTCTTT.

This rearrangement joins TRBV19 to TRBJ1-2, with D possibly being TRBD1 (5 bases). Looked up from germline, CDR1 is LNHDA and CDR2 is SQIVND (reference sequence). The CDR3 loop spans 12 amino acids. V was clipped by 3 bases and J by 13 bases, with 15 bases between them. Written as DNA, the CDR3 is TGTGCCAGTAGTATTCCGGGGACGGTGATCACCTTC. Its protein product is CASSIPGTVITF. The full variable domain, in which reference TRBV19 and TRBJ1-2 provide the parts outside the CDR3, is DGGITQSPKYLFRKEGQNVTLSCEQNLNHDAMYWYRQDPGQGLRLIYYSQIVNDFQKGDIAEGYSVSREKKESFPLTVTSAQKNPTAFYLCASSIPGTVITFGSGTRLTVV.

This clone appeared a few times. This chain connects TRBV29-1 to TRBJ2-5; no clear D. The CDR3 has 10 amino acids. V dropped 7 bases and J dropped 3 bases, with 6 bases sitting between them. Germline CDR1 reads SQVTM; CDR2 reads ANQGSEA. The chain's CDR3 is CSGTEETQYF. In DNA, the CDR3 is TGCAGCGGGACGGAAGAGACCCAGTACTTC.

The rearrangement joins TRBV5-6 to TRBJ2-1, with D hard to call. V lost 2 bases and J lost 6, with 12 bases in between. This CDR3 is 14 amino acids long. Germline V CDR1 and CDR2: SGHDT, YYEEEE. CDR3 in amino acids: CASSFLGGLNEQFF. The CDR3 DNA sequence: TGTGCCAGCAGCTTTCTGGGCGGCCTCAATGAGCAGTTCTTC.

The V call is TRBV11-2, the J call TRBJ2-7; the match to TRBD2 covers 8 bases. The V gene's germline CDR1 is SGHAT and CDR2 FQNNGV. V gave up 2 bases and J gave up 0 bases; unmatched junction bases: 9. The CDR3 has 17 residues. The CDR3 DNA is TGTGCCAGCAGCTTACCCTGGACTAGCAAAGGCTCCTACGAGCAGTACTTC. Encoded protein: CASSLPWTSKGSYEQYF.

In its sample, this clone was seen once. The chain combines TRBV19 with TRBJ2-1, with a weak D call TRBD2 (5 bases). The CDR3 consists of 14 residues. Trimming took 0 bases from V and 8 from J, leaving 11 bases between them. Per the germline V gene, CDR1 is LNHDA and CDR2 is SQIVND (reference sequence). The CDR3 spells CASSIDNPRDEQFF. In nucleotides, the CDR3 is TGTGCCAGTAGTATAGATAACCCGAGGGATGAGCAGTTCTTC.